The clone carrying this T cell receptor beta chain was counted ten times or more. Its antigen is currently unknown. The data were obtained in a study of T-cell reconstitution after alpha-beta-depleted transplantation in children. General study points: T-cell numbers and diversity, one year after transplant, stemmed largely from T cells that were newly produced. After transplant, at about two months, alpha-beta T cells were reportedly derived from several hundred expanded graft clones.

During its preparation, the TCRbeta library received unique molecular identifiers. A single record per CDR3 protein comes from TCRdb applying MiXCR to the PCR reads. The sample includes over 200,000 distinct CDR3 sequences, approximately 10% of them seen just once. The germline V gene has CDR1 SQVTM and CDR2 ANQGSEA. The CDR3 covers 15 residues. The trim removed 4 bases at V and 1 base at J, leaving 4 bases unmatched. This sequence originates from a child less than two years old with acute myeloid leukemia, due to receive a stem cell transplant. The rearrangement links TRBV29-1 to TRBJ2-1; the match to TRBD2 covers 10 bases. The source was PBMCs, collected before TCRalphabeta/CD19-depleted stem cell transplant. The CDR3 spells CSVGELAGSYNEQFF. The DNA of the CDR3 is TGCAGCGTTGGGGAACTAGCGGGGTCCTACAATGAGCAGTTCTTC.